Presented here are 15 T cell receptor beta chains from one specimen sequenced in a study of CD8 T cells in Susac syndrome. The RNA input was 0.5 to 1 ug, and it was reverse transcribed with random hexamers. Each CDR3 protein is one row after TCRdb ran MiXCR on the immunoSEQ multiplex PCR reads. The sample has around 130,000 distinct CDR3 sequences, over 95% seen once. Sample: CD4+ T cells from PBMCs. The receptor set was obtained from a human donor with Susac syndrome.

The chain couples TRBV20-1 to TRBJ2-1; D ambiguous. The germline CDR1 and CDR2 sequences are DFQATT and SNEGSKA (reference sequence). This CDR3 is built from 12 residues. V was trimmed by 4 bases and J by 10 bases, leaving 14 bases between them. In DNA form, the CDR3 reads TGCAGTGCTATCGGGCTATTCCAAGAGCAGTTCTTC. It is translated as CSAIGLFQEQFF.

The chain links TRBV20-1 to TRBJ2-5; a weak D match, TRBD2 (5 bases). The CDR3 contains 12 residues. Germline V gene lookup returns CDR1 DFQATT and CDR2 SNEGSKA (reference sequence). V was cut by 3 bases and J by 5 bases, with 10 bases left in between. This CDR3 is CSASGLGETQYF. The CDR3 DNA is TGCAGTGCTAGCGGACTGGGCGAGACCCAGTACTTC.

CDR3 in DNA: TGCGCCAGCAGCCAAGGTCAATCTGCTTTCTTT. This sequence encodes CASSQGQSAFF. The V gene is TRBV4-1, the J gene TRBJ1-1; D gene ambiguous. CDR3 size: 11 residues. Germline loops: CDR1 MGHRA, CDR2 YSYEKL. V was cut by 1 base and J by 11 bases, with 8 bases left in between.

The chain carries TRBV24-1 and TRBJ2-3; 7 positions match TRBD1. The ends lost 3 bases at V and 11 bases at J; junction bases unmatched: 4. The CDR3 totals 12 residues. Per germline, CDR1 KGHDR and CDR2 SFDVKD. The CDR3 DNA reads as TGTGCCACCAGTGATACTACAGGGGTGCAGTATTTT. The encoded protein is CATSDTTGVQYF.

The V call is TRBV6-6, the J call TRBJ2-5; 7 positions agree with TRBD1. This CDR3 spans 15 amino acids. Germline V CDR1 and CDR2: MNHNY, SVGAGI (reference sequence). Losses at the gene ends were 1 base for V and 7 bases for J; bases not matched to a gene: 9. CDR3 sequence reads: CASSYLTDRQGTQYF. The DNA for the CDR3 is TGTGCCAGCAGTTACTTAACGGACAGGCAGGGGACCCAGTACTTC.

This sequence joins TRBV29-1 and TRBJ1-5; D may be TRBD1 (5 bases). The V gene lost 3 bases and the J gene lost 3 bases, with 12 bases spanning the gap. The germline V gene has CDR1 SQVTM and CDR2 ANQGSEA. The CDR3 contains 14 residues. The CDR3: CSVDGTDPNQPQHF. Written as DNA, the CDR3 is TGCAGCGTTGACGGGACGGACCCCAATCAGCCCCAGCATTTT. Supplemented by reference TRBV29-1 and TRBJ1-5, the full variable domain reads SAVISQKPSRDICQRGTSLTIQCQVDSQVTMMFWYRQQPGQSLTLIATANQGSEATYESGFVIDKFPISRPNLTFSTLTVSNMSPEDSSIYLCSVDGTDPNQPQHFGDGTRLSIL.

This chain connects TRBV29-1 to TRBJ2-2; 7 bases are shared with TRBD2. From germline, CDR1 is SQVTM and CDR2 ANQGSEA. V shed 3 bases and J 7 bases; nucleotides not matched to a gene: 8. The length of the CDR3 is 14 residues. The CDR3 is CSVERTRVGGELFF. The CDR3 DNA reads TGCAGCGTTGAGAGGACTAGAGTAGGCGGGGAGCTGTTTTTT.

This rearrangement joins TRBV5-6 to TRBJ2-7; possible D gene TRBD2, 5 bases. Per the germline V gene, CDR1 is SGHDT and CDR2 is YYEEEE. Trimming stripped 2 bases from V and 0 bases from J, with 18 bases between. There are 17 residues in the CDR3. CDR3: CASSFGYPGFSSYEQYF. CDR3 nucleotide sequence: TGTGCCAGCAGCTTCGGATATCCGGGATTTAGCTCCTACGAGCAGTACTTC.

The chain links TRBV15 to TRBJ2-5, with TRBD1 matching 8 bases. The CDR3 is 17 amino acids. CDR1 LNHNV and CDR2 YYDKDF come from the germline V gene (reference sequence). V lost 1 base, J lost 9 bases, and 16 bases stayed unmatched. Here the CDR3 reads CATSRAPLRTGTGAQYF. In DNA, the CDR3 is TGTGCCACCAGCAGAGCCCCTCTTAGGACAGGGACTGGGGCCCAGTACTTC.

The CDR3 is CAALRARSGANVLTF. The CDR3 DNA follows: TGTGCCGCCTTGAGGGCGCGCTCTGGGGCCAACGTCCTGACTTTC. The rearrangement uses TRBV2 and TRBJ2-6; D might be TRBD2 (5 bases). The germline CDR1 and CDR2 sequences are SNHLY and FYNNEI. Between the trimmed V and J ends, which lost 11 bases and 0 bases, there was a span of 14 bases. There are 15 residues in the CDR3.

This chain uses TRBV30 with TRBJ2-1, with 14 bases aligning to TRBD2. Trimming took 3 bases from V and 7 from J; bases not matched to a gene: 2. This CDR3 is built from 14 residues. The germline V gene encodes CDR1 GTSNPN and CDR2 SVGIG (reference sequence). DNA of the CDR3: TGTGCCTGGAGCGGGACTAGCGGGAGAAATGAGCAGTTCTTC. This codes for CAWSGTSGRNEQFF.

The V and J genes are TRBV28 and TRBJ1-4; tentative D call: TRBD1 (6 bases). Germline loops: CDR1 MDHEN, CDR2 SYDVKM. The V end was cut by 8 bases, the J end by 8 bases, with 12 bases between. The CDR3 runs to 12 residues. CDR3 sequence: CASGQRGEKLFF. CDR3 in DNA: TGTGCCAGCGGACAGAGAGGAGAAAAACTGTTTTTT.

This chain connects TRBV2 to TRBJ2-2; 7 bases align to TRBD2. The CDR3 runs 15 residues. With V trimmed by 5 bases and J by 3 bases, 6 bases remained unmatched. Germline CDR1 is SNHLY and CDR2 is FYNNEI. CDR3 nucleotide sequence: TGTGCCAGCAGTCCCGGGACTACCTACACCGGGGAGCTGTTTTTT. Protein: CASSPGTTYTGELFF.

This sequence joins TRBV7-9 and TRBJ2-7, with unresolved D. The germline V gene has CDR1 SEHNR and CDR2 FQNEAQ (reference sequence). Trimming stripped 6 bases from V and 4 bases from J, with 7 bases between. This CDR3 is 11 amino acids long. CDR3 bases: TGTGCCAGCAGTGATTGGTACGAGCAGTACTTC. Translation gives CASSDWYEQYF.

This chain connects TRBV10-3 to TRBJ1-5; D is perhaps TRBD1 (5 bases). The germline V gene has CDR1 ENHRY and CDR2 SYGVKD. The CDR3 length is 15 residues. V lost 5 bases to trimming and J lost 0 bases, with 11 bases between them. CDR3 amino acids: CAISSGTDSNQPQHF. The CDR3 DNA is TGTGCCATCAGTTCCGGGACGGATAGCAATCAGCCCCAGCATTTT.